The TCR beta chain under discussion was sequenced for a study of early T cells in non-severe SARS-CoV-2 infection (dated by TCRdb to about 2021). Notes on the research overall: Bulk RNA from unsorted whole blood was used for TCR sequencing, so alpha and beta chains could not be paired.

Here is what the overall study found, with its caveats: VDJdb matching was skewed toward anti-spike CD8 responses and likely underestimated virus-specific expansions by missing private and CD4 specificities.

The study was a case-control design nested within a healthcare worker cohort in London, UK, with weekly nasopharyngeal swab PCR tests and blood sampling. Healthcare workers were enrolled in the week of the UK lockdown, from 23 to 31 March 2020, and were followed every week for up to about 16 weeks. In its sample, this clonotype was seen a few times. It lacks a known antigen. No base quality values were provided; no much bigger clone lies one nucleotide off. Library construction relied on 5' RACE. The data were produced on a NextSeq 500. The TCR library protocol attached unique molecular identifiers to individual cDNA molecules to correct for sequencing error and PCR bias. Both TCR alpha and beta chains were sequenced, and tight co-correlation was observed between alpha and beta sequence abundances in each sample. Under the source paper's analysis protocol: Decombinator V4 was used to perform V gene, J gene and CDR3 annotation of TCR sequences. TCRs were defined as expanded if a significant change between any two time points was detected under a Poisson model with p below 0.0001. TCR abundances were normalised to the total number of TCRs sequenced per sample and expressed as counts per million. TRAV1-2 paired with TRAJ12, TRAJ20 or TRAJ33 defined MAIT TCRs, while TRAV10 paired with TRAJ18 defined iNKT TCRs. VDJdb, accessed on 1 November 2021, was searched for TCRs annotated for CMV, EBV and SARS-CoV-2, and TCRs annotated for more than one antigen were excluded. Starting from the raw public reads, TCRdb applied fastp trimming at Q25, assembled clones with MiXCR and retained in-frame beta chains. For every CDR3 protein sequence, its rows merge into one entry that carries the most common genes and DNA. V and J calls and clone size were set by TCRdb, not the authors. A total of about 61,000 distinct CDR3 sequences appear in this sample, 10% to 11% of them only once. Around 1.6% of the sample rests with the top ten.

For CDR1 and CDR2, the germline V gene lists SQVTM and ANQGSEA. V loses 3 bases, J loses 5 bases, and the germline ends lie 6 bases apart. From its cysteine to its phenylalanine, the CDR3 spans 11 amino acids. The kept DNA is CDR3 alone, 33 bases in frame from the first base. The chain employs TRBV29-1 and TRBJ2-3; possibly the D gene is TRBD1, per 5 matching bases. Source material: whole blood. The source is an adult who was a healthcare worker with PCR-confirmed SARS-CoV-2 infection or an uninfected control (not recorded which). The CDR3 protein: CSVDQGDTQYF. DNA sequence: TGCAGCGTTGATCAGGGAGATACGCAGTATTTT.